The 7 T cell receptor beta chains in this list originate from one sample, sequenced in a study of cytomegalovirus exposure and HLA in healthy donors. The PCR was carried out with 60 Vbeta primers and 13 Jbeta primers. Some clones are missing from TCRdb's copy, which holds only in-frame ones; the method was immunoSEQ multiplex PCR. The data show roughly 140,000 clones, 85% seen once. The sample was PBMCs. The origin of the receptors is a woman between 18 and 29 years old in good health and CMV-seronegative.

The rearrangement links TRBV2 to TRBJ2-5; 9 nucleotides match TRBD2. This CDR3 has 15 amino acids. Germline assignment: CDR1 SNHLY and CDR2 FYNNEI. V shed 6 bases, J shed 0 bases, and the junction held 5 bases outside the gene matches. The CDR3 sequence: CASRATSGYQETQYF. The CDR3 nucleotides are TGTGCCAGCAGAGCGACTAGCGGTTACCAAGAGACCCAGTACTTC.

The CDR3 bases are TGTGCCAGCAGCCAAGCCAGGAATGGATATGGCTACACCTTC. Encoded protein: CASSQARNGYGYTF. The chain recombines TRBV4-2 with TRBJ1-2; no reliable D call. Between the trimmed V and J ends, which lost 1 base and 5 bases, there was a span of 11 bases. Per germline, CDR1 LGHNA and CDR2 YNFKEQ. The CDR3 extends over 14 amino acids.

The chain is built from TRBV5-4 and TRBJ1-2; 8 nucleotides line up with TRBD1. This CDR3 is 15 amino acids long. Trimming removed 0 bases from V and 3 bases from J; junction bases left unmatched: 4. Germline CDR1 SGHNT, CDR2 YYREEE (reference sequence). The CDR3 region is CASSLASGGYYGYTF. The CDR3 DNA reads TGTGCCAGCAGCTTGGCCTCAGGGGGCTACTATGGCTACACCTTC.

The gene calls are TRBV6-5 and TRBJ2-3, with 10 bases identical to TRBD1. Germline CDR1 MNHEY, CDR2 SVGAGI. J gave up 3 bases and V 5 bases, and 2 bases lay outside the gene matches. This CDR3 comprises 14 residues. The CDR3 sequence is CASSRQGATDTQYF. CDR3 nucleotides: TGTGCCAGCAGTCGACAGGGGGCTACAGATACGCAGTATTTT.

This chain joins TRBV28 and TRBJ1-2; D not resolved. Per the germline V gene, CDR1 is MDHEN and CDR2 is SYDVKM. V lost 5 bases, J lost 4 bases, and 17 bases lay in between. This CDR3 is built from 15 residues. CDR3 loop: CASSGTSGTFYGYTF. The CDR3 bases are TGTGCCAGCAGTGGAACCTCGGGTACGTTCTATGGCTACACCTTC.

The CDR3 DNA reads as TGTGCCAGCAGTGTGCGGGGTCGGGAGACCCAGTACTTC. Encoded protein: CASSVRGRETQYF. The chain uses TRBV2 and TRBJ2-5, with TRBD2 as a possible D gene (6 bases). CDR3 length equals 13 residues. The V and J ends lost 4 bases and 5 bases respectively, with 11 bases between them. Germline-derived CDR1 and CDR2 are SNHLY and FYNNEI.

The chain recombines TRBV5-6 with TRBJ2-5, with D tentatively TRBD2 (5 bases). Germline CDR1 is SGHDT and CDR2 is YYEEEE. Trimming removed 4 bases from V and 7 bases from J, with 14 bases in between. The CDR3 covers 13 residues. The CDR3 protein is CASSPQRGRTQYF. The CDR3 nucleotides read TGTGCCAGCAGCCCCCAACGGGGAAGGACCCAGTACTTC.